The next 8 T cell receptor beta chains were all read from a single sample in a study of T-cell reconstitution after alpha-beta-depleted transplantation in children. It was with unique molecular identifiers that the TCRbeta library was prepared. TCRdb reprocessed the PCR reads with MiXCR, giving one entry per CDR3 protein. The table has approximately 980,000 distinct CDR3 sequences, about 30% seen once. The sequenced sample was PBMCs, mostly from graft donor cells, obtained 360 days after TCRalphabeta/CD19-depleted stem cell transplant. These receptors all come from a boy less than two years old who had a stem cell transplant for SCID, so the T cells may come from the graft donor.

This clonotype was recorded only once. The chain couples TRBV12-3 or TRBV12-4 to TRBJ2-2; D could derive from TRBD1 or TRBD2 (5 bases each). Trimming stripped 5 bases from V and 4 bases from J, with 14 bases between. This CDR3 region has 15 residues. The DNA of the CDR3 is TGTGCCAGCAGTCCACTTGGGACCAGCACCGGGGAGCTGTTTTTT. The encoded protein is CASSPLGTSTGELFF.

The chain recombines TRBV6-5 with TRBJ1-2; tentative D call: TRBD1 (6 bases). The CDR3 loop spans 12 amino acids. V was trimmed by 6 bases and J by 8 bases, leaving 13 bases between them. Germline V gene sequence: CDR1 MNHEY, CDR2 SVGAGI. In DNA form, the CDR3 reads TGTGCCAGCAGCGGGGGCCCGTGGGGCTACACCTTC. It codes for CASSGGPWGYTF.

This clonotype was seen only a few times. The chain couples TRBV24-1 to TRBJ2-1; possibly TRBD2 for D (7 bases). V gave up 11 bases and J gave up 3 bases, with 13 bases separating them. The CDR3 length is 13 residues. Germline V CDR1 and CDR2: KGHDR, SFDVKD. This CDR3 reads CAISGGFYNEQFF. The CDR3 bases are TGTGCCATCTCGGGGGGCTTCTACAATGAGCAGTTCTTC.

The chain uses TRBV10-3 and TRBJ2-5; D is undetermined. The CDR3 has 12 residues. Germline V CDR1 and CDR2: ENHRY, SYGVKD. With 1 base removed from V and 3 bases from J, the gap between germline ends came to 3 bases. CDR3 DNA: TGTGCCATCAGTGAGTTTAAAGAGACCCAGTACTTC. Encoded protein: CAISEFKETQYF.

There are a few counts of this clonotype. The genes are TRBV5-8 and TRBJ2-2; no clear D gene. Trimming took 2 bases from V and 8 from J, leaving 10 bases between them. This CDR3 contains 13 residues. Germline V gene data show CDR1 as SGHTS and CDR2 as YDEGEE. The CDR3 region has the DNA TGTGCCAGCAGCTTTTTGGAGCCGGGGGAGCTGTTTTTT. Translated, it gives CASSFLEPGELFF. The entire variable domain, with the rest obtained from reference TRBV5-8 and TRBJ2-2, is as follows: EAGVTQSPTHLIKTRGQQATLRCSPISGHTSVYWYQQALGLGLQFLLWYDEGEERNRGNFPPRFSGRQFPNYSSELNVNALELEDSALYLCASSFLEPGELFFGEGSRLTVL.

The chain is built from TRBV6-5 and TRBJ2-1, with D perhaps TRBD2 (5 bases). Trimming stripped 1 base from V and 8 bases from J, with 15 bases between. This CDR3 is built from 15 residues. The germline CDR1 and CDR2 sequences are MNHEY and SVGAGI. The CDR3 nucleotides read TGTGCCAGCAGTTACTATGCGGGTTCGTACGATGAGCAGTTCTTC. Translation gives CASSYYAGSYDEQFF.

The chain combines TRBV7-2 with TRBJ2-1; TRBD1 is a possible D gene (6 bases). Germline V lookup: CDR1 SGHTA, CDR2 FQGNSA. The CDR3 is made up of 15 amino acids. V lost 0 bases, J lost 8 bases, and 14 bases lay in between. Written as DNA, the CDR3 is TGTGCCAGCAGCTTAGCGGGGGCAGGGGCTGATGAGCAGTTCTTC. Protein: CASSLAGAGADEQFF.

In this sample, this clonotype turned up a few times. This chain connects TRBV29-1 to TRBJ1-2; D is unresolved. V shed 4 bases and J shed 2 bases, with 8 bases lying between them. The CDR3 totals 12 residues. Germline V gene data show CDR1 as SQVTM and CDR2 as ANQGSEA. The CDR3 nucleotides are TGCAGCGTTGTCGCAGGAAACTATGGCTACACCTTC. Amino acids: CSVVAGNYGYTF.